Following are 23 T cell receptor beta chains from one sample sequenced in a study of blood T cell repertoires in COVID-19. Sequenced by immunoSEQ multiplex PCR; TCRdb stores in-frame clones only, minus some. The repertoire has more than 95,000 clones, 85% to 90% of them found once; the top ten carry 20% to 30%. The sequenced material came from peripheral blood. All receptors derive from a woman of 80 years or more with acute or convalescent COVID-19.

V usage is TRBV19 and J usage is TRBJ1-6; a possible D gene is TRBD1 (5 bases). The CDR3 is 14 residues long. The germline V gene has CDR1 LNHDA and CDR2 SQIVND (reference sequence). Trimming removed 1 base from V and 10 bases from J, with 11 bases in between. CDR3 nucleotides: TGTGCCAGTAGTATAGTTCAGGGAGGCTCACCCCTCCACTTT. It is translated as CASSIVQGGSPLHF.

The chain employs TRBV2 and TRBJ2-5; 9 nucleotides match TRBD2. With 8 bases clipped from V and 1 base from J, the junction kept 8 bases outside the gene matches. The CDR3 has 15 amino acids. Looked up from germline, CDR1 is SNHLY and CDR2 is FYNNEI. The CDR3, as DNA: TGTGCCAGCGGGGGACTAGCTAGTGCCCAAGAGACCCAGTACTTC. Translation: CASGGLASAQETQYF.

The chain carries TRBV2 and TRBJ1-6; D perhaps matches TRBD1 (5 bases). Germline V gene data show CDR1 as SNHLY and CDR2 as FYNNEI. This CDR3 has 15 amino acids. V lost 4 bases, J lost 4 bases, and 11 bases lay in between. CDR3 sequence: CASSVYRIYNSPLHF. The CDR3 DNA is TGTGCCAGCAGTGTGTACAGGATTTATAATTCACCCCTCCACTTT.

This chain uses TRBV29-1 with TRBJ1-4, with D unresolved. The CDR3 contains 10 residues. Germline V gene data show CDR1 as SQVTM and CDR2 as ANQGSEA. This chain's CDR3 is CSAQNEKLFF. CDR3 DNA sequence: TGCAGTGCACAGAATGAAAAACTGTTTTTT.

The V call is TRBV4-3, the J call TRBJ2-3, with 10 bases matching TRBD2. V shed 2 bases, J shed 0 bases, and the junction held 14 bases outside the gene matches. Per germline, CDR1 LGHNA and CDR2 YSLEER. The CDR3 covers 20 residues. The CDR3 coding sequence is TGCGCCAGCAGCCAAAAAGAGATAGCGGGGGGCACTATTAGCACAGATACGCAGTATTTT. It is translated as CASSQKEIAGGTISTDTQYF.

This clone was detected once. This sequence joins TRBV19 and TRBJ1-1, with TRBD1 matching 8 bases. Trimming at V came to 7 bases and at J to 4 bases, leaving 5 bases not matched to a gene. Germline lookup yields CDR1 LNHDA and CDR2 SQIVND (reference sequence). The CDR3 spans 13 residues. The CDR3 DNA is TGTGCCAGTACCCCACAGGGGGGCACTGAAGCTTTCTTT. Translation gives CASTPQGGTEAFF.

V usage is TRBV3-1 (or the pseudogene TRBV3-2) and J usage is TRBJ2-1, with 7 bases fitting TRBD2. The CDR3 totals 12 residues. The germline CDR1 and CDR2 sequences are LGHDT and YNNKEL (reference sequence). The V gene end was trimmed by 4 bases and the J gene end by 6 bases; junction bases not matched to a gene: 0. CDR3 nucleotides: TGTGCCAGCAGCCGCGGGGGCAATGAGCAGTTCTTC. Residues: CASSRGGNEQFF.

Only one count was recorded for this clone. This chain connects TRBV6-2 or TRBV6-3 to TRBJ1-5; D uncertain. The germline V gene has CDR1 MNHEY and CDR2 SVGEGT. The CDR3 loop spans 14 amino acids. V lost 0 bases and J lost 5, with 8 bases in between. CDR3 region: CASSYSEGYQPQHF. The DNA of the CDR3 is TGTGCCAGCAGTTACTCGGAGGGATATCAGCCCCAGCATTTT.

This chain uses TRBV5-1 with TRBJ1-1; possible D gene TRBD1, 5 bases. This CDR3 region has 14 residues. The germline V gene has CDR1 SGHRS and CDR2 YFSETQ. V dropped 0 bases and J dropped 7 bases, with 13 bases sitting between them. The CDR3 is CASSLARAGGEAFF. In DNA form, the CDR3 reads TGCGCCAGCAGCTTGGCCCGTGCCGGGGGTGAAGCTTTCTTT.

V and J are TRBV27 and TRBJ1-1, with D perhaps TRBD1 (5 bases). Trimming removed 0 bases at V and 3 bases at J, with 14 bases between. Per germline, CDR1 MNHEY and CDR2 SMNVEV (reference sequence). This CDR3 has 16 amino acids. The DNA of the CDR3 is TGTGCCAGCAGTTTATCGAGTAGGGCGGGGGACACTGAAGCTTTCTTT. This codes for CASSLSSRAGDTEAFF.

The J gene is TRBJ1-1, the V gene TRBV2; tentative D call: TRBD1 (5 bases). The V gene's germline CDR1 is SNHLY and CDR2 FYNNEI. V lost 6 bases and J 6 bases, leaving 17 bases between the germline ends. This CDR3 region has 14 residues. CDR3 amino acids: CASSSDSPISEAFF. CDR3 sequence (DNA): TGTGCCAGCAGCTCCGACAGCCCCATTTCTGAAGCTTTCTTT.

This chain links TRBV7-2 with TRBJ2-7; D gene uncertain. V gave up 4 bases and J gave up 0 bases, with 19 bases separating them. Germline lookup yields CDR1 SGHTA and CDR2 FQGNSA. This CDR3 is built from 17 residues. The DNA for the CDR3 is TGTGCCAGCAGCTACTATTCCACTTTACGGAGCTCCTACGAGCAGTACTTC. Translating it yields CASSYYSTLRSSYEQYF.

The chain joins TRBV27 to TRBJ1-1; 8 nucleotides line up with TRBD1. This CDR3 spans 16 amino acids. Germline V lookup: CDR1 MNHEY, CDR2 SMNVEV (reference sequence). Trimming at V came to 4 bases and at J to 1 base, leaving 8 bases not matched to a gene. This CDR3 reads CASSSARTGTNTEAFF. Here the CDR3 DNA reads TGTGCCAGCAGTTCAGCACGGACAGGGACGAACACTGAAGCTTTCTTT.

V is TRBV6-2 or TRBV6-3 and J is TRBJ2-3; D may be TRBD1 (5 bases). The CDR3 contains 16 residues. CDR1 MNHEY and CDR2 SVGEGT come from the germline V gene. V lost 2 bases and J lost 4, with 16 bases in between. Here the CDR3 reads CASSYGQLRASDTQYF. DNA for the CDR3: TGTGCCAGCAGTTACGGCCAGCTCAGGGCCTCAGATACGCAGTATTTT.

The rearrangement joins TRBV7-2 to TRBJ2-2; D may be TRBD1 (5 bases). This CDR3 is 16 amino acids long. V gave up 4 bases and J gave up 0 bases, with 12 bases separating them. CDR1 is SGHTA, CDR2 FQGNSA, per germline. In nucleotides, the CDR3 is TGTGCCAGCAGCTCCTTCCCGACAGCGAACACCGGGGAGCTGTTTTTT. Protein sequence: CASSSFPTANTGELFF.

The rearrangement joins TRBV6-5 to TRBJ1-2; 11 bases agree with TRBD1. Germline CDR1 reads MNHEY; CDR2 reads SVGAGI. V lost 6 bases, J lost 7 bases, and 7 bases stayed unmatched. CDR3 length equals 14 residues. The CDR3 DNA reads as TGTGCCAGCAGGCCGGGACAGGGGGGAGGTGGCTACACCTTC. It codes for CASRPGQGGGGYTF.

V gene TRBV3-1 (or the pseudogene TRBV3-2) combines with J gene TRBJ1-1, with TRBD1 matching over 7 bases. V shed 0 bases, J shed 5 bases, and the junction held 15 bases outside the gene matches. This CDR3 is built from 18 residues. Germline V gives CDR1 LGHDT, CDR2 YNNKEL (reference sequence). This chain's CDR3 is CASSQDPSRGGGRTEAFF. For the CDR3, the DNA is TGTGCCAGCAGCCAAGATCCAAGCAGAGGGGGCGGGAGGACTGAAGCTTTCTTT.

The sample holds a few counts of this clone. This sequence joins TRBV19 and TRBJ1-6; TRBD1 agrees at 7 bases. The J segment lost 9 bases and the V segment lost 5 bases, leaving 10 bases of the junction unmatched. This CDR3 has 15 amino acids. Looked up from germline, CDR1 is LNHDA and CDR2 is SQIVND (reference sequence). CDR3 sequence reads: CASSPSTGMISPLHF. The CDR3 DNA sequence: TGTGCCAGTAGTCCCTCGACAGGGATGATTTCACCCCTCCACTTT.

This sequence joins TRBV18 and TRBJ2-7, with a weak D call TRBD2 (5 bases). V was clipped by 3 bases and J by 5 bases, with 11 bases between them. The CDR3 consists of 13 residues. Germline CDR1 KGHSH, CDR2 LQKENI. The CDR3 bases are TGTGCCAGCTCACCGAGGGTGGGAGACGAGCAGTACGTC. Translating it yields CASSPRVGDEQYV.

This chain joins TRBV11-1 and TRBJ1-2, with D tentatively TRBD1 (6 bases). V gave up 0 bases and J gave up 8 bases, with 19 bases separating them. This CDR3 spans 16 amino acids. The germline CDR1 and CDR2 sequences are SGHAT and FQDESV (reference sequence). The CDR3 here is CASSLATTGPARGYTF. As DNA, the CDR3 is TGTGCCAGCAGCTTAGCTACGACAGGACCCGCCAGGGGCTACACCTTC.

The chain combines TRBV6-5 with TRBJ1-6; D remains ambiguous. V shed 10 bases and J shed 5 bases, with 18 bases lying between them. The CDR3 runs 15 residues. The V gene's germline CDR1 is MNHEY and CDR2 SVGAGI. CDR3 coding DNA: TGTGCCATTCCGCTTTTTGGGCAGAATAATTCACCCCTCCACTTT. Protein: CAIPLFGQNNSPLHF.

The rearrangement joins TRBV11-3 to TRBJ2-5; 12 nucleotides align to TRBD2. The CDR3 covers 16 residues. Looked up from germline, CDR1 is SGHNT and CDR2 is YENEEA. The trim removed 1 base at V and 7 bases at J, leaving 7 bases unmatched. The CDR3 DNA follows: TGTGCCAGCAGCTTAGGACTAGCGGGGGAGCAGGGGACCCAGTACTTC. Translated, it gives CASSLGLAGEQGTQYF.

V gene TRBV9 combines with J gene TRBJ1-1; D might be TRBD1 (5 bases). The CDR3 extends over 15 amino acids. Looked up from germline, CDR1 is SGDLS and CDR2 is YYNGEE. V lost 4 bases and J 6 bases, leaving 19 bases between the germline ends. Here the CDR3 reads CASSPRTTGEPEAFF. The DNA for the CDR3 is TGTGCCAGCAGCCCCCGAACTACAGGTGAACCTGAAGCTTTCTTT.